The 18 T cell receptor beta chains given below trace back to one sample, sequenced in a study of shared T cell receptors in the human thymus. Libraries were prepared by immunoSEQ multiplex PCR; TCRdb keeps only in-frame clonotypes and omits some of them. This sample has roughly 710,000 clones; 80% to 90% occur once, and the top ten carry more than 0.01%. These data also formed part of another study, on human thymus T cells.

Sequencing was done on a sample of thymocytes. The receptors derive from a girl under three years old with a congenital heart defect.

This chain connects TRBV29-1 to TRBJ2-1, with a weak D call TRBD1 (6 bases). Per the germline V gene, CDR1 is SQVTM and CDR2 is ANQGSEA. The CDR3 has 15 residues. Trimming took 1 base from V and 5 from J, leaving 15 bases between them. The CDR3 loop is CSVEGGQGWDNEQFF. The CDR3 DNA reads TGCAGCGTTGAAGGTGGGCAGGGGTGGGACAATGAGCAGTTCTTC.

The gene calls are TRBV4-2 and TRBJ2-2; TRBD1 aligns across 10 bases. Germline V gene data show CDR1 as LGHNA and CDR2 as YNFKEQ. V lost 1 base, J lost 0 bases, and 14 bases stayed unmatched. CDR3 length: 21 residues. This chain's CDR3 is CASSQGRLWTGGPANTGELFF. In DNA, the CDR3 is TGTGCCAGCAGCCAAGGGCGGTTGTGGACAGGGGGGCCCGCGAACACCGGGGAGCTGTTTTTT.

This chain links TRBV20-1 with TRBJ2-7; weak D call: TRBD2 (5 bases). This CDR3 comprises 11 residues. Deletions cut 0 bases from V and 11 bases from J, with 11 bases between. The germline CDR1 and CDR2 sequences are DFQATT and SNEGSKA (reference sequence). In DNA form, the CDR3 reads TGCAGTGCTAGAGAACGGGGAGTTAAGTACTTC. Translated, it gives CSARERGVKYF.

This chain links TRBV27 with TRBJ1-2; tentatively, D is TRBD1 (5 bases). Germline values: CDR1 MNHEY, CDR2 SMNVEV (reference sequence). V was clipped by 0 bases and J by 4 bases, with 12 bases between them. The CDR3 has 15 residues. The CDR3 region has the DNA TGTGCCAGCAGTTTATCGGAGGGGAATCCCTATGGCTACACCTTC. It specifies CASSLSEGNPYGYTF.

This chain joins TRBV27 and TRBJ2-5, with D possibly matching TRBD1 (6 bases). The germline V and J ends were trimmed by 6 bases and 4 bases, with 12 bases remaining between them. In germline, CDR1 is MNHEY, CDR2 SMNVEV (reference sequence). The CDR3 is made up of 13 amino acids. CDR3 nucleotides: TGTGCCAGCAGACTGCAGGGGTTAGAGACCCAGTACTTC. Translating gives CASRLQGLETQYF.

V usage is TRBV4-2 and J usage is TRBJ2-1; possible D gene TRBD2, 5 bases. The CDR3 spans 16 residues. Germline CDR1 LGHNA, CDR2 YNFKEQ. Trimming shortened V by 0 bases and J by 5 bases, and 14 bases separated the two germline ends. CDR3 sequence: CASSQDTGVVHNEQFF. The CDR3 DNA follows: TGTGCCAGCAGCCAAGATACCGGGGTAGTGCACAATGAGCAGTTCTTC.

The table lists this clone with a few counts. This chain links TRBV27 with TRBJ2-7; maybe TRBD1 (6 bases). Germline V gene data show CDR1 as MNHEY and CDR2 as SMNVEV (reference sequence). The CDR3 is 14 amino acids. V shed 4 bases and J shed 5 bases, with 15 bases lying between them. CDR3 amino acids: CASSSDRLFNEQYF. The CDR3 nucleotides read TGTGCCAGCAGTTCCGACAGGTTGTTCAACGAGCAGTACTTC.

This clone was seen a single time. CDR3 sequence: CATSRGGGTTLTYEQYF. The CDR3 DNA reads as TGTGCCACCAGCAGAGGGGGGGGGACTACCTTGACCTACGAGCAGTACTTC. The chain joins TRBV15 to TRBJ2-7; the match to TRBD2 covers 7 bases. CDR3 length: 17 amino acids. From germline, CDR1 is LNHNV and CDR2 YYDKDF (reference sequence). J lost 2 bases, V lost 1 base, and 11 bases had no gene match.

This chain uses TRBV7-8 with TRBJ1-4, with 11 bases that match TRBD1. Germline V gene lookup returns CDR1 SGHVS and CDR2 FQNEAQ. CDR3 length: 19 residues. Trimming removed 3 bases from V and 8 bases from J; junction bases left unmatched: 17. The CDR3: CASSFKDRGHSLGGEKLFF. The CDR3 DNA reads TGTGCCAGCAGCTTCAAGGACAGGGGGCATTCTCTCGGTGGGGAAAAACTGTTTTTT.

This sequence joins TRBV7-6 and TRBJ1-2; the match to TRBD1 covers 11 bases. The length of the CDR3 is 15 residues. The germline CDR1 and CDR2 sequences are SGHVS and FNYEAQ. The J segment lost 2 bases and the V segment lost 5 bases, leaving 4 bases of the junction unmatched. The CDR3: CASSPGQGGNYGYTF. For the CDR3, the DNA is TGTGCCAGCAGCCCGGGACAGGGGGGAAACTATGGCTACACCTTC. Combining the CDR3 with reference TRBV7-6 and TRBJ1-2 gives the whole variable domain GAGVSQSPRYKVTKRGQDVALRCDPISGHVSLYWYRQALGQGPEFLTYFNYEAQQDKSGLPNDRFSAERPEGSISTLTIQRTEQRDSAMYRCASSPGQGGNYGYTFGSGTRLTVV.

This chain uses TRBV11-2 with TRBJ2-1, with TRBD2 matching 10 bases. CDR3 length: 15 amino acids. Germline V gene lookup returns CDR1 SGHAT and CDR2 FQNNGV. V was pared by 6 bases and J by 2 bases, with 4 bases of the junction left unmatched. The CDR3 sequence: CASRHSGGPYNEQFF. DNA for the CDR3: TGTGCCAGCAGACATAGCGGGGGGCCCTACAATGAGCAGTTCTTC.

This chain uses TRBV4-3 with TRBJ2-2; TRBD2 aligns across 7 bases. This CDR3 has 16 residues. V lost 6 bases, J lost 1 base, and 8 bases stayed unmatched. The germline V gene encodes CDR1 LGHNA and CDR2 YSLEER. CDR3 sequence (DNA): TGCGCCAGCAGTTATCAAGAGCGGGGGAACACCGGGGAGCTGTTTTTT. Amino acid sequence: CASSYQERGNTGELFF.

This chain joins TRBV5-6 and TRBJ1-2; D gene uncertain. Trimming shortened V by 0 bases and J by 8 bases, and 8 bases separated the two germline ends. This CDR3 is built from 12 residues. Germline V gene data show CDR1 as SGHDT and CDR2 as YYEEEE. The CDR3 bases are TGTGCCAGCAGCTTGGGCGGGAACGGCTACACCTTC. Its protein product is CASSLGGNGYTF.

The genes are TRBV4-1 and TRBJ1-1; D possibly corresponds to TRBD1 (5 bases). The CDR3 contains 15 residues. The V gene lost 0 bases and the J gene lost 9 bases, with 17 bases spanning the gap. Germline CDR1 and CDR2: MGHRA and YSYEKL. The CDR3 loop reads CASSQDIGHFLKAFF. For the CDR3, the DNA is TGCGCCAGCAGCCAAGATATTGGACATTTTTTAAAAGCTTTCTTT.

This sequence joins TRBV6-5 and TRBJ1-1; D is uncertain. V was shortened by 8 bases and J by 1 base, with 11 bases between the two germline ends. Looked up from germline, CDR1 is MNHEY and CDR2 is SVGAGI. The CDR3 consists of 13 residues. CDR3 protein: CASAGYGNTEAFF. The DNA for the CDR3 is TGTGCCAGCGCGGGGTATGGGAACACTGAAGCTTTCTTT.

This chain joins TRBV5-6 and TRBJ2-4; tentative D call: TRBD2 (6 bases). In germline, CDR1 is SGHDT, CDR2 YYEEEE. This CDR3 contains 15 residues. Between the trimmed V and J ends, which lost 4 bases and 7 bases, there was a span of 18 bases. The CDR3 reads CASSPGGLRANIQYF. DNA for the CDR3: TGTGCCAGCAGCCCCGGGGGACTTAGGGCGAACATTCAGTACTTC.

The rearrangement links TRBV7-9 to TRBJ2-7; D unclear. V lost 5 bases, J lost 3 bases, and 5 bases lay in between. The CDR3 runs 11 residues. The germline gives CDR1 SEHNR, CDR2 FQNEAQ (reference sequence). The CDR3 nucleotides read TGTGCCAGCAGCCCTCGCTACGAGCAGTACTTC. It is translated as CASSPRYEQYF.

The chain links TRBV6-1 to TRBJ2-1; D unclear. Trimming pared 2 bases from V and 0 bases from J, leaving 23 bases between. This CDR3 is 20 amino acids long. CDR1 and CDR2 (germline): MNHNS, SASEGT. The CDR3 nucleotides read TGTGCCAGCAGTGAACCCCGGTTCAGCTGTGAGTCTAGCTCCTACAATGAGCAGTTCTTC. Protein sequence: CASSEPRFSCESSSYNEQFF.